The 19 T cell receptor beta chains presented below share a single source sample, sequenced in a study of preoperative IRX-2 immunotherapy in early breast cancer. TCRdb's table, derived via immunoSEQ multiplex PCR, lists solely in-frame clones and lacks some. Among 95,000 to 100,000 clones listed, 70% to 90% were seen once. Stated treatment: preoperative locoregional IRX-2 cytokine immunotherapy. Sample: tumor tissue, taken after IRX-2 immunotherapy. The receptor set was obtained from a human donor with breast cancer.

The V call is TRBV10-2, the J call TRBJ1-5, with D perhaps TRBD1 (6 bases). Germline-derived CDR1 and CDR2 are WSHSY and SAAADI. The CDR3 runs 13 residues. V was shortened by 4 bases and J by 5 bases, with 9 bases between the two germline ends. CDR3 sequence (DNA): TGCGCCAGCAGTGCTACAGGGCATCAGCCCCAGCATTTT. This codes for CASSATGHQPQHF.

This chain uses TRBV5-1 with TRBJ2-1; the D gene is possibly TRBD1 (6 bases). V lost 1 base to trimming and J lost 0 bases, with 8 bases between them. CDR3 size: 15 residues. In germline, CDR1 is SGHRS, CDR2 YFSETQ. The CDR3 nucleotides read TGCGCCAGCAGCTTGTCAGGGGACTCCTACAATGAGCAGTTCTTC. Its translation is CASSLSGDSYNEQFF.

The rearrangement joins TRBV5-1 to TRBJ1-5; D gene unclear. Trimming took 3 bases from V and 1 from J, leaving 8 bases between them. The CDR3 runs to 14 residues. CDR1 is SGHRS, CDR2 YFSETQ, per germline. The CDR3 DNA is TGCGCCAGCAGCTACGACGGGAGCAATCAGCCCCAGCATTTT. Amino acids: CASSYDGSNQPQHF.

This clone was counted a single time. V is TRBV6-8 and J is TRBJ2-5; D possibly corresponds to TRBD2 (6 bases). This CDR3 is 14 amino acids long. V shed 6 bases and J shed 3 bases, with 14 bases lying between them. Germline lookup yields CDR1 MNHGY and CDR2 SAAAGT. CDR3 coding DNA: TGTGCCAGCAGAGGGACTCCCGGAAAAGAGACCCAGTACTTC. Its protein product is CASRGTPGKETQYF.

The rearrangement uses TRBV9 and TRBJ2-5; D is unresolved. Trimming cost V 4 bases and J 0 bases, with 4 bases left between them. CDR1 is SGDLS and CDR2 is YYNGEE in the germline V gene. The length of the CDR3 is 12 residues. For the CDR3, the DNA is TGTGCCAGCAGCTTAGACCAAGAGACCCAGTACTTC. This codes for CASSLDQETQYF.

This clone was seen more than once but under ten times. The chain joins TRBV5-1 to TRBJ1-5; unclear D gene. Germline CDR1 and CDR2: SGHRS and YFSETQ. Between the trimmed V and J ends, which lost 3 bases and 2 bases, there was a span of 9 bases. CDR3 size: 14 residues. The CDR3 sequence: CASSSGEGNQPQHF. The CDR3 DNA sequence: TGCGCCAGCAGCTCCGGAGAGGGCAATCAGCCCCAGCATTTT.

The chain carries TRBV19 and TRBJ1-5, with D unclear. The CDR3 runs to 13 residues. Germline V gives CDR1 LNHDA, CDR2 SQIVND (reference sequence). The V end was cut by 3 bases, the J end by 4 bases, with 7 bases between. The CDR3 spells CASSISVNQPQHF. The CDR3, as DNA: TGTGCCAGTAGTATTTCCGTAAATCAGCCCCAGCATTTT.

Regarding this clone: A base remains ambiguous or unread, so its encoded residue is written X. This chain links TRBV5-1 with TRBJ2-6; no clear D gene. This CDR3 comprises 14 residues. CDR1 and CDR2 from the germline V gene are SGHRS and YFSETQ. Trimming took 2 bases from V and 0 from J, leaving 3 bases between them. In DNA form, the CDR3 reads TGCGCCAGCAGCTTKTACTCTGGGGCCAACGTCCTGACTTTC. Translating gives CASSXYSGANVLTF.

This chain uses TRBV5-1 with TRBJ2-3; TRBD2 might be the D (6 bases). The CDR3 contains 15 residues. Trimming cost V 0 bases and J 4 bases, with 12 bases left between them. Germline CDR1 is SGHRS and CDR2 is YFSETQ. DNA for the CDR3: TGCGCCAGCAGCTTGGCGGCACCGGGGGCAGATACGCAGTATTTT. Translating it yields CASSLAAPGADTQYF.

CDR3 sequence reads: CASSYSSAWGTLNEKLFF. The CDR3 DNA reads as TGTGCCAGCAGTTACTCGTCGGCTTGGGGGACTCTTAATGAAAAACTGTTTTTT. This rearrangement joins TRBV6-8 to TRBJ1-4, with D perhaps matching TRBD1 (5 bases). The CDR3 consists of 18 residues. Trimming cost V 0 bases and J 4 bases, with 18 bases left between them. CDR1 MNHGY and CDR2 SAAAGT come from the germline V gene.

The chain couples TRBV5-1 to TRBJ2-7; 14 bases line up with TRBD2. The V and J ends lost 4 bases and 3 bases, in that order; junction bases with no gene match: 6. The CDR3 is made up of 16 amino acids. Germline-derived CDR1 and CDR2 are SGHRS and YFSETQ. For the CDR3, the DNA is TGCGCCAGCAGCCTTGGGACTAGCGGGGGACTCTACGAGCAGTACTTC. Protein: CASSLGTSGGLYEQYF. The full variable domain, with the rest looked up from reference TRBV5-1 and TRBJ2-7, is KAGVTQTPRYLIKTRGQQVTLSCSPISGHRSVSWYQQTPGQGLQFLFEYFSETQRNKGNFPGRFSGRQFSNSRSEMNVSTLELGDSALYLCASSLGTSGGLYEQYFGPGTRLTVT.

J is TRBJ1-2 and V is TRBV1; the D segment call TRBD1 is taken from the table without a DNA check. TRBV1 is shown as a pseudogene. CDR3 size: 14 residues. The CDR3 region has the DNA TGCGCCAGCAGCCAGGGGGACATAAAGAGTGGCTACACCTTC. The encoded protein is CASSQGDIKSGYTF.

The rearrangement joins TRBV18 to TRBJ1-3; a weak D match, TRBD1 (6 bases). The ends were cut back, 4 bases at V and 0 bases at J, with 19 bases in the middle. CDR1 KGHSH and CDR2 LQKENI come from the germline V gene. The CDR3 consists of 18 residues. The CDR3 spells CASSRGTQGSSSGNTIYF. The DNA of the CDR3 is TGTGCCAGCTCACGAGGGACACAGGGATCGAGCTCTGGAAACACCATATATTTT.

This rearrangement joins TRBV14 to TRBJ2-1; TRBD1 agrees at 7 bases. Per germline, CDR1 SGHDN and CDR2 FVKESK. This CDR3 spans 14 amino acids. The J segment lost 4 bases and the V segment lost 4 bases, leaving 4 bases of the junction unmatched. CDR3 sequence: CASSPPTGYNEQFF. Written as DNA, the CDR3 is TGTGCCAGCAGCCCCCCGACAGGGTACAATGAGCAGTTCTTC.

The genes are TRBV29-1 and TRBJ2-7, with 9 bases that match TRBD2. Germline CDR1 SQVTM, CDR2 ANQGSEA. V shed 5 bases, J shed 2 bases, and the junction held 7 bases outside the gene matches. This CDR3 comprises 14 residues. As DNA, the CDR3 is TGCAGCGTTCAGATAGCGGGAGCGGCCTACGAGCAGTACTTC. Translated: CSVQIAGAAYEQYF.

To note about this clone: Relative to the germline gene, one junction end is altered; a read error may explain this. CDR3 residues: CASLEFGEKIF. The CDR3 nucleotides read TGTGCCAGCCTCGAGTTCGGGGAAAAGATTTTT. The chain combines TRBV6-7 with TRBJ1-4; D gene uncertain. Being an ORF, TRBV6-7 has a function that is uncertain. This CDR3 region has 11 residues.

The chain is built from TRBV28 and TRBJ1-2, with D unresolved. Trimming left V 7 bases short and J 4 bases short, with 16 bases between. Germline CDR1 is MDHEN and CDR2 is SYDVKM. This CDR3 contains 14 residues. The CDR3 here is CASTSGGLGYGYTF. The CDR3 nucleotides read TGTGCCAGCACCTCAGGTGGGCTGGGCTATGGCTACACCTTC.

V is TRBV6-8 and J is TRBJ1-1; D call uncertain. Per the germline V gene, CDR1 is MNHGY and CDR2 is SAAAGT. Trimming shortened V by 0 bases and J by 7 bases, and 6 bases separated the two germline ends. The CDR3 is 12 amino acids. The CDR3 region has the DNA TGTGCCAGCAGTTACTCGAGAATTGAAGCTTTCTTT. This translates into CASSYSRIEAFF.

This chain joins TRBV22-1 and TRBJ2-3; TRBD2 is the table's D call, not checked against the DNA. TRBV22-1 corresponds to a pseudogene. The CDR3 loop spans 13 amino acids. The DNA for the CDR3 is TGTGCCACCAGTGCTAACAGCGGGAGTCCGCAGTATTTT. Translated: CATSANSGSPQYF.